These 21 T cell receptor beta chains share one sample of origin, sequenced in a study of blood T cell repertoires in COVID-19. Generated by immunoSEQ multiplex PCR, the TCRdb table keeps only in-frame clones and is missing some. The sample lists 350,000 to 550,000 clones, about 89% occurring once. Input material: peripheral blood. These receptors were obtained from a woman aged 25 to 39 with acute or convalescent COVID-19.

The gene calls are TRBV29-1 and TRBJ1-2; 7 bases align to TRBD1. The CDR3 length is 13 residues. Germline-derived CDR1 and CDR2 are SQVTM and ANQGSEA. The ends lost 5 bases at V and 5 bases at J; junction bases unmatched: 8. The CDR3 region is CSVRDSLKYGYTF. In DNA form, the CDR3 reads TGCAGCGTTCGGGACAGTTTGAAGTATGGCTACACCTTC.

The chain carries TRBV18 and TRBJ1-3; perhaps TRBD1 as D (5 bases). The germline V gene encodes CDR1 KGHSH and CDR2 LQKENI. Trimming cost V 5 bases and J 1 base, with 9 bases left between them. This CDR3 comprises 14 residues. CDR3 loop: CASSSQGSGNTIYF. DNA of the CDR3: TGTGCCAGCTCATCTCAGGGATCTGGAAACACCATATATTTT.

This chain joins TRBV28 and TRBJ1-3; a possible D gene is TRBD1 (6 bases). This CDR3 comprises 14 residues. Germline CDR1 and CDR2: MDHEN and SYDVKM. V lost 7 bases to trimming and J lost 1 base, with 11 bases between them. The CDR3 region is CASIPQGSGNTIYF. As DNA, the CDR3 is TGTGCCAGCATCCCCCAGGGGTCTGGAAACACCATATATTTT.

Comments on this clone: One end of the junction does not line up with germline, which may come from a read error. V is TRBV15 and J is TRBJ2-7, with TRBD1 identical over 10 bases. The CDR3 covers 14 residues. Germline V CDR1 and CDR2: LNHNV, YYDKDF (reference sequence). The CDR3 region has the DNA TGTGCCACCAGCCGAGACAGGGGGCCCAACGAGCAGTACTTC. Residues: CATSRDRGPNEQYF. Full variable domain (outside the CDR3, taken from reference TRBV15 and TRBJ2-7): DAMVIQNPRYQVTQFGKPVTLSCSQTLNHNVMYWYQQKSSQAPKLLFHYYDKDFNNEADTPDNFQSRRPNTSFCFLDIRSPGLGDTAMYLCATSRDRGPNEQYFGPGTRLTVT.

The count of this clone is one. For the CDR3, the DNA is TGCGCCAGCAGCTTGGTTGGGGGCCTCGACACCGGGGAGCTGTTTTTT. Protein: CASSLVGGLDTGELFF. The V gene is TRBV5-1, the J gene TRBJ2-2; TRBD1 might be the D (6 bases). Per the germline V gene, CDR1 is SGHRS and CDR2 is YFSETQ. V was pared by 0 bases and J by 3 bases, with 12 bases between. The CDR3 is 16 amino acids. The full variable domain, completed using reference TRBV5-1 and TRBJ2-2, is KAGVTQTPRYLIKTRGQQVTLSCSPISGHRSVSWYQQTPGQGLQFLFEYFSETQRNKGNFPGRFSGRQFSNSRSEMNVSTLELGDSALYLCASSLVGGLDTGELFFGEGSRLTVL.

Only one count was recorded for this clone. J is TRBJ1-1 and V is TRBV11-1; D not resolved. The germline CDR1 and CDR2 sequences are SGHAT and FQDESV (reference sequence). The ends were cut back, 3 bases at V and 1 base at J, with 9 bases in the middle. This CDR3 region has 14 residues. The DNA for the CDR3 is TGTGCCAGCAGCTTGAGGCAGCCGAACACTGAAGCTTTCTTT. Residues: CASSLRQPNTEAFF.

The rearrangement links TRBV28 to TRBJ2-7; 7 bases fit TRBD1. The CDR3 consists of 15 residues. V gave up 1 base and J gave up 0 bases; unmatched junction bases: 3. The V gene's germline CDR1 is MDHEN and CDR2 SYDVKM. As DNA, the CDR3 is TGTGCCAGCAGTTTATCAGGGGACAGCTCCTACGAGCAGTACTTC. Translated: CASSLSGDSSYEQYF.

The chain employs TRBV6-2 or TRBV6-3 and TRBJ2-7; D uncertain. Trimming took off 6 bases at V and 0 bases at J, with 9 bases between the two ends. CDR1 and CDR2 (germline): MNHEY, SVGEGT. CDR3 length equals 13 residues. CDR3 DNA sequence: TGTGCCAGCAGCCCGGTCGGCTCCTACGAGCAGTACTTC. Translating it yields CASSPVGSYEQYF.

The chain employs TRBV14 and TRBJ1-2; the D is unclear. Germline loops: CDR1 SGHDN, CDR2 FVKESK. The CDR3 totals 14 residues. V was shortened by 1 base and J by 8 bases, with 14 bases between the two germline ends. The CDR3 nucleotides are TGTGCCAGCAGCCAAGTAGCAGCCTTCGGGGGCTACACCTTC. Amino acids: CASSQVAAFGGYTF.

The rearrangement uses TRBV19 and TRBJ2-1; 7 nucleotides line up with TRBD2. The CDR3 consists of 14 residues. In germline, CDR1 is LNHDA, CDR2 SQIVND (reference sequence). Unmatched junction bases numbered 6, after V lost 6 bases and J lost 4 bases. In DNA, the CDR3 is TGTGCCAGTAGGAGGAGCGGGGTTTACAATGAGCAGTTCTTC. Its translation: CASRRSGVYNEQFF. The full variable domain, in which reference TRBV19 and TRBJ2-1 provide the parts outside the CDR3, is DGGITQSPKYLFRKEGQNVTLSCEQNLNHDAMYWYRQDPGQGLRLIYYSQIVNDFQKGDIAEGYSVSREKKESFPLTVTSAQKNPTAFYLCASRRSGVYNEQFFGPGTRLTVL.

The chain links TRBV21-1 to TRBJ1-4; the table's TRBD1 call for D was not verified on the DNA. TRBV21-1 is annotated as a pseudogene. The CDR3 is 18 residues long. The CDR3 sequence is CASSKGSGQGFLDEKLFF. In DNA, the CDR3 is TGTGCCAGCAGCAAAGGTTCGGGACAGGGCTTCTTAGATGAAAAACTGTTTTTT.

The CDR3 protein is CSVGAGTYEQYF. Written as DNA, the CDR3 is TGCAGCGTTGGGGCAGGGACCTACGAGCAGTACTTC. The chain is built from TRBV29-1 and TRBJ2-7; possibly TRBD1 for D (5 bases). V was shortened by 4 bases and J by 2 bases, with 9 bases between the two germline ends. Germline CDR1 reads SQVTM; CDR2 reads ANQGSEA. The CDR3 sequence is 12 residues long.

This chain joins TRBV6-4 and TRBJ1-3, with 7 bases identical to TRBD1. Germline V gives CDR1 MRHNA, CDR2 SNTAGT. CDR3 length equals 17 residues. With 10 bases clipped from V and 1 base from J, the junction kept 16 bases outside the gene matches. The DNA of the CDR3 is TGTGCCACCCATAAACCACCGGACAGGAGATCTGGAAACACCATATATTTT. Translating it yields CATHKPPDRRSGNTIYF.

The rearrangement joins TRBV29-1 to TRBJ1-2; D is unclear. CDR3 size: 13 residues. Germline lookup yields CDR1 SQVTM and CDR2 ANQGSEA. Trimming removed 7 bases from V and 8 bases from J, with 20 bases in between. The CDR3 protein is CSDYSPIAGGYTF. Written as DNA, the CDR3 is TGCAGCGATTATAGCCCGATCGCCGGGGGCTACACCTTC. Looking up the rest from reference TRBV29-1 and TRBJ1-2 gives the full variable domain: SAVISQKPSRDICQRGTSLTIQCQVDSQVTMMFWYRQQPGQSLTLIATANQGSEATYESGFVIDKFPISRPNLTFSTLTVSNMSPEDSSIYLCSDYSPIAGGYTFGSGTRLTVV.

This chain links TRBV9 with TRBJ1-2, with TRBD1 identical over 8 bases. This CDR3 is 17 amino acids long. The J segment lost 3 bases and the V segment lost 0 bases, leaving 10 bases of the junction unmatched. Germline V gene data show CDR1 as SGDLS and CDR2 as YYNGEE. The CDR3: CASSVGDRGSWDYGYTF. DNA for the CDR3: TGTGCCAGCAGCGTAGGAGACAGGGGTTCTTGGGACTATGGCTACACCTTC.

The chain couples TRBV15 to TRBJ1-1; 11 bases are shared with TRBD1. Germline-derived CDR1 and CDR2 are LNHNV and YYDKDF (reference sequence). The CDR3 is 17 amino acids. Losses at the gene ends were 0 bases for V and 8 bases for J; bases not matched to a gene: 11. The CDR3, as DNA: TGTGCCACCAGCAGAGATCTCGGGACAGGGGGAACCCGAGAAGCTTTCTTT. Translating gives CATSRDLGTGGTREAFF.

The chain links TRBV28 to TRBJ1-2, with D possibly being TRBD1 (5 bases). This CDR3 has 13 amino acids. Trimming stripped 5 bases from V and 8 bases from J, with 15 bases between. CDR1 and CDR2 (germline): MDHEN, SYDVKM. The CDR3 sequence is CASSRRDAGGYTF. In DNA form, the CDR3 reads TGTGCCAGCAGTCGCCGGGACGCGGGAGGCTACACCTTC.

The rearrangement joins TRBV10-1 to TRBJ2-1; a weak D match, TRBD1 (6 bases). Looked up from germline, CDR1 is WNHNN and CDR2 is SYGVQD (reference sequence). V lost 2 bases, J lost 1 base, and 12 bases lay in between. This CDR3 spans 16 amino acids. The CDR3 is CASSEQQGGSYNEQFF. The CDR3 DNA is TGCGCCAGCAGTGAGCAACAGGGTGGATCCTACAATGAGCAGTTCTTC.

The gene calls are TRBV25-1 and TRBJ1-1; D is possibly TRBD1 (5 bases). The germline V and J ends were trimmed by 1 base and 7 bases, with 7 bases remaining between them. The CDR3 length is 12 residues. Germline assignment: CDR1 MGHDK and CDR2 SYGVNS. CDR3 DNA sequence: TGTGCCAGCAGTGAATTGGGGGGTGAAGCTTTCTTT. It is translated as CASSELGGEAFF.

Remarks on this clone: Other DNA sequences in the same sample also yield this CDR3. The V and J genes are TRBV2 and TRBJ1-5; no definite D call. The germline V and J ends were trimmed by 3 bases and 5 bases, with 8 bases remaining between them. CDR1 SNHLY and CDR2 FYNNEI come from the germline V gene. This CDR3 region has 13 residues. CDR3 DNA: TGTGCCAGCAGTGATTCCGGGTATCAGCCCCAGCATTTT. It encodes CASSDSGYQPQHF. Full variable domain (rest looked up from reference TRBV2 and TRBJ1-5): EPEVTQTPSHQVTQMGQEVILRCVPISNHLYFYWYRQILGQKVEFLVSFYNNEISEKSEIFDDQFSVERPDGSNFTLKIRSTKLEDSAMYFCASSDSGYQPQHFGDGTRLSIL.

V is TRBV12-3 or TRBV12-4 and J is TRBJ2-1; D is possibly TRBD2 (5 bases). This CDR3 is built from 12 residues. V was trimmed by 3 bases and J by 9 bases, leaving 9 bases between them. The CDR3 sequence: CASSLEGSEQFF. CDR3 in DNA: TGTGCCAGCAGTTTGGAAGGGAGTGAGCAGTTCTTC.